Sequencing of this T cell receptor (beta chain) was carried out in a study of blood T cell repertoires in COVID-19. Study-level background: COVID-19 samples collected from the United States, Italy and Spain covered acute and convalescent phases.

Trimming cost V 8 bases and J 1 base; bases outside gene matches: 10. Germline-derived CDR1 and CDR2 are SNHLY and FYNNEI. The length of the CDR3 is 18 residues. How the authors handled the data: The authors estimated nucleated cell counts from reference gene primer amplification. Using immunoSEQ multiplex PCR, the repertoire was profiled, and TCRdb retains in-frame clones only, with some absent. For V, J and clone size, that table is used; D and trimming come from the DNA. The sample carries some 78,000 clones, 90% recorded once. The chain joins TRBV2 to TRBJ2-3; 15 bases match TRBD2. This clonotype originated in a woman of 80 years or more with active or convalescent COVID-19. The sample was peripheral blood. The DNA for the CDR3 is TGTGCCAGCGCCAAGCGGACTAGCGGGAGGGATGGCACAGATACGCAGTATTTT. Translating gives CASAKRTSGRDGTDTQYF.